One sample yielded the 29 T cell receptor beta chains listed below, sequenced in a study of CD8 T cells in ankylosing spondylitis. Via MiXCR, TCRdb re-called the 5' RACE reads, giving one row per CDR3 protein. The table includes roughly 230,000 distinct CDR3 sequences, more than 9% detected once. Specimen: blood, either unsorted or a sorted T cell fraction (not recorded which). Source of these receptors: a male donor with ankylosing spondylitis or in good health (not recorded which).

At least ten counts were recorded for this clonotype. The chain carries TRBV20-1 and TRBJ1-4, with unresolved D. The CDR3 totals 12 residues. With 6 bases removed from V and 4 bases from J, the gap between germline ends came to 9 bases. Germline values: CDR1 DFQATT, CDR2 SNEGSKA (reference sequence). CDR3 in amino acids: CSAGRNNEKLFF. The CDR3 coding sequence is TGCAGTGCCGGACGGAATAATGAAAAACTGTTTTTT.

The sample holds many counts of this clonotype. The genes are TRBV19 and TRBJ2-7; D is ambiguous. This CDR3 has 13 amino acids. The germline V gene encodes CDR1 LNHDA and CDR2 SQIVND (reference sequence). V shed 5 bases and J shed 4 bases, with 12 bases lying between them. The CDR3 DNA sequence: TGTGCCAGTAGTCCTCCCAGCAGATACGAGCAGTACTTC. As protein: CASSPPSRYEQYF.

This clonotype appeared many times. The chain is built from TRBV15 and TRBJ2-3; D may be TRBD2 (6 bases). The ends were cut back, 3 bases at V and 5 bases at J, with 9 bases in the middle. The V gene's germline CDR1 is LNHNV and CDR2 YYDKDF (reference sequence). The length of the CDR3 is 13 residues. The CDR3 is CATSREGGDTQYF. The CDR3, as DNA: TGTGCCACCAGCAGGGAGGGAGGAGATACGCAGTATTTT.

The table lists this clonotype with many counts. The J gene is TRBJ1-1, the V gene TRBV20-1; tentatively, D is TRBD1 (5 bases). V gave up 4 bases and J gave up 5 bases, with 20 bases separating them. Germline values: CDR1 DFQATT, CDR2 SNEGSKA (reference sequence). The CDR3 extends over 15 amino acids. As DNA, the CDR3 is TGCAGTGCTAAAGTCTCCGGCAGGGAGGTTACTGAAGCTTTCTTT. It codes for CSAKVSGREVTEAFF.

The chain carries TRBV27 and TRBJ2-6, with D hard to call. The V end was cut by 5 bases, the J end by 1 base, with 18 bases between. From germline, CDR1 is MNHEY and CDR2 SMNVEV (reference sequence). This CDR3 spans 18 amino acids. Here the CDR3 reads CASSLWYRSSSGANVLTF. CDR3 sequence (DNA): TGTGCCAGCAGTCTCTGGTACCGCTCCTCTTCTGGGGCCAACGTCCTGACTTTC.

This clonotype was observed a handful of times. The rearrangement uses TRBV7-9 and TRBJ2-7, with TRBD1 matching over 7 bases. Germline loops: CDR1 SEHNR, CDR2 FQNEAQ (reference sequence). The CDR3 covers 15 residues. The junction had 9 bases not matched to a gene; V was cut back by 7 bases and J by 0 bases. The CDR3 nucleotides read TGTGCCAGCACCCTAAGTCGGGACAGCTCCTACGAGCAGTACTTC. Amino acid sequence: CASTLSRDSSYEQYF.

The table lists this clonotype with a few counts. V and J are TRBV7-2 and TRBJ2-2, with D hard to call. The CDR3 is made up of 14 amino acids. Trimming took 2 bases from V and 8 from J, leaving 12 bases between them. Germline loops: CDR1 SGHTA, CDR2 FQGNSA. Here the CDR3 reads CASSLPLAKGELFF. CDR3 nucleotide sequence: TGTGCCAGCAGCTTACCCCTCGCCAAGGGGGAGCTGTTTTTT.

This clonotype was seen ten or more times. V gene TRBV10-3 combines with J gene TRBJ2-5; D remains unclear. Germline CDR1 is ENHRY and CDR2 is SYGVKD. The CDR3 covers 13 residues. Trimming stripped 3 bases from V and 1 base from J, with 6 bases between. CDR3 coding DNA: TGTGCCATCAGTGAATCACTCCAAGAGACCCAGTACTTC. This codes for CAISESLQETQYF.

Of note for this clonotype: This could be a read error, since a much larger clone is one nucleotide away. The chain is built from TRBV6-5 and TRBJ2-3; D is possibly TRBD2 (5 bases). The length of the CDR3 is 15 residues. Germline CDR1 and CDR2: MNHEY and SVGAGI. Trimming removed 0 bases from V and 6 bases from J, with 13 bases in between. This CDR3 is CASSYSPGMGDTQYF. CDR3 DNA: TGTGCCAGCAGTTACTCCCCGGGGATGGGGGATACGCAGTATTTT.

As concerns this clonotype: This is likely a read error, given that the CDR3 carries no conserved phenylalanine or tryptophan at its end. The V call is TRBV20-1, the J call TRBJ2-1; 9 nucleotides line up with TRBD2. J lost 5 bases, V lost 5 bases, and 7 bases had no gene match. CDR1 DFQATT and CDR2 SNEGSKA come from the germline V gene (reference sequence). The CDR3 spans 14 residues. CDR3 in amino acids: CSALRGGRDNEQFL. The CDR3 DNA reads TGCAGTGCTCTCCGGGGCGGGAGGGACAATGAGCAGTTCCTC.

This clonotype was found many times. The CDR3 protein is CASRTLPFF. For the CDR3, the DNA is TGCGCCAGCAGGACGCTACCGTTTTTT. This chain uses TRBV4-1 with TRBJ2-2; D is uncertain. Germline V gene lookup returns CDR1 MGHRA and CDR2 YSYEKL. Trimming pared 6 bases from V and 16 bases from J, leaving 9 bases between. The CDR3 runs to 9 residues.

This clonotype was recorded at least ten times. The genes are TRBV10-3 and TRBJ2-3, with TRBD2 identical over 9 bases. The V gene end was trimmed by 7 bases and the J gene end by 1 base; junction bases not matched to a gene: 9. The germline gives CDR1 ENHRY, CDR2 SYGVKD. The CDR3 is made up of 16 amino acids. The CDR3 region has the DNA TGTGCCATCACCGAGGGCACTAGCGGGCGCACAGATACGCAGTATTTT. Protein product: CAITEGTSGRTDTQYF.

CDR3 in amino acids: CASSITAASGGNTQYF. For the CDR3, the DNA is TGTGCCAGTAGTATAACCGCGGCTAGCGGGGGTAATACGCAGTATTTT. The gene calls are TRBV19 and TRBJ2-3, with 10 positions matching TRBD2. The length of the CDR3 is 16 residues. The junction had 9 bases not matched to a gene; V was cut back by 2 bases and J by 7 bases. CDR1 is LNHDA, CDR2 SQIVND, per germline (reference sequence). The full variable domain, its missing parts supplied by reference TRBV19 and TRBJ2-3, is DGGITQSPKYLFRKEGQNVTLSCEQNLNHDAMYWYRQDPGQGLRLIYYSQIVNDFQKGDIAEGYSVSREKKESFPLTVTSAQKNPTAFYLCASSITAASGGNTQYFGPGTRLTVL.

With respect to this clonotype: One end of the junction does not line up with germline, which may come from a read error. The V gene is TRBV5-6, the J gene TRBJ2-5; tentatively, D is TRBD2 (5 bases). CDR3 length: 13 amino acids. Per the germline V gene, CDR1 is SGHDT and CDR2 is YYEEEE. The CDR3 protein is CVSSFAGTETQYF. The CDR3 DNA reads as TGTGTCAGCAGCTTTGCGGGTACAGAGACCCAGTACTTC. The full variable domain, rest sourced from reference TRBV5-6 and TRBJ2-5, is DAGVTQSPTHLIKTRGQQVTLRCSPKSGHDTVSWYQQALGQGPQFIFQYYEEEERQRGNFPDRFSGHQFPNYSSELNVNALLLGDSALYLCVSSFAGTETQYFGPGTRLLVL.

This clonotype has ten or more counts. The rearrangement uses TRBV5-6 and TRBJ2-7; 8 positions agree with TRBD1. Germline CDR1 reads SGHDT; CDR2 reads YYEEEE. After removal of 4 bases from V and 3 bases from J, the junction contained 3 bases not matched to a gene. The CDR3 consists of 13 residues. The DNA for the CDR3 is TGTGCCAGCAGCCGGACAGGGTACTACGAGCAGTACTTC. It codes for CASSRTGYYEQYF.

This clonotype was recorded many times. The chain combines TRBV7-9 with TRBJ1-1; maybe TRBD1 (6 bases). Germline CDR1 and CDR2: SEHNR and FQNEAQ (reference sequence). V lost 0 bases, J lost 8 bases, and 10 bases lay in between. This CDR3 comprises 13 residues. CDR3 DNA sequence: TGTGCCAGCAGCTTAGCTGGACAGCCAGAAGCTTTCTTT. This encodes CASSLAGQPEAFF.

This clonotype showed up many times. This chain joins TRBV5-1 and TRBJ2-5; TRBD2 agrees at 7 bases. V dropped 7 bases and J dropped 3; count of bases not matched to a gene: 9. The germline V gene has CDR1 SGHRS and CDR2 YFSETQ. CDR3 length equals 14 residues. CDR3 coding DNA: TGCGCCAGCTTTACCGGGACTACCAAAGAGACCCAGTACTTC. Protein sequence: CASFTGTTKETQYF.

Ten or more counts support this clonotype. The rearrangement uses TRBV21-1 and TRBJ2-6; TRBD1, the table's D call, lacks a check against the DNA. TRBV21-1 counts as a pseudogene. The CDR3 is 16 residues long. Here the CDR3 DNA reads TGTGCCAGCAGCGGACAGGTCGACTCTGGGGCCAACGTCCTGACTTTC. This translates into CASSGQVDSGANVLTF.

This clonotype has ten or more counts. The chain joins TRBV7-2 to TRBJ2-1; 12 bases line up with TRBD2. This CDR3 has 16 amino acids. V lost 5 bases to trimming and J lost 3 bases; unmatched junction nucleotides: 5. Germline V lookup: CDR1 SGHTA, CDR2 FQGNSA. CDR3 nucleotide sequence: TGTGCCAGCAGCCTAAGGACTAGCGGGATCTACAATGAGCAGTTCTTC. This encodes CASSLRTSGIYNEQFF.

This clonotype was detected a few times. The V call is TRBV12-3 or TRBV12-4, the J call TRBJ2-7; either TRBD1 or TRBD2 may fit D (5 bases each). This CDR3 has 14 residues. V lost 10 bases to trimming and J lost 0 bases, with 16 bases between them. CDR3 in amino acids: CATYSGAPSYEQYF. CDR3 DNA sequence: TGTGCCACCTACTCCGGGGCCCCCTCCTACGAGCAGTACTTC.

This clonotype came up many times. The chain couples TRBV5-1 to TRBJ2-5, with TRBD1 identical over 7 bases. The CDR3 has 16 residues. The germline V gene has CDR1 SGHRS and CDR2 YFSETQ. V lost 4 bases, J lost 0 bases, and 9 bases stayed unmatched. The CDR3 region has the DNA TGCGCCAGCAGCGAGCCGGGACAGCTGTACCAAGAGACCCAGTACTTC. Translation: CASSEPGQLYQETQYF.

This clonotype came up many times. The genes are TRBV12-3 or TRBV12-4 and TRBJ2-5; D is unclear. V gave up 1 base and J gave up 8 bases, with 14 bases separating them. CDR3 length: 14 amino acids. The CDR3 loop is CASSLGPAGTTQYF. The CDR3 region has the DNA TGTGCCAGCAGTTTAGGGCCAGCAGGAACCACCCAGTACTTC.

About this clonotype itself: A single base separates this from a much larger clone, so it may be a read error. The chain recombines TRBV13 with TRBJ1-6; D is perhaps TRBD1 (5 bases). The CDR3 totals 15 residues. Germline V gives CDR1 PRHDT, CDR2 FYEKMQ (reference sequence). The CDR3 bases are TGTGCCAGCAGCTTAAGGCAGGGCCGGGCTTCACCCCTCCGCTTT. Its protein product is CASSLRQGRASPLRF.

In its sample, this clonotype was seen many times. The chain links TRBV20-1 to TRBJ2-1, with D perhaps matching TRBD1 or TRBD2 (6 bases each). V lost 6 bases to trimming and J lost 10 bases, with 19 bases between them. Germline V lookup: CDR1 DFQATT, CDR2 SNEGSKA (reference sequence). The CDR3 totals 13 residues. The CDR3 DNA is TGCAGTGCCCGTCCGGGGGCGAGCTGGGAGCAGTTCTTC. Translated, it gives CSARPGASWEQFF.

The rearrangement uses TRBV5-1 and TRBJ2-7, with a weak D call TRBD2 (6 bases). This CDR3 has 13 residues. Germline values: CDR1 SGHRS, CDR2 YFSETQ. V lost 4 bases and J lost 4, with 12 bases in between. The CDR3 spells CASSEWGVYEQYF. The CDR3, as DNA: TGCGCCAGCAGCGAATGGGGGGTGTACGAGCAGTACTTC.

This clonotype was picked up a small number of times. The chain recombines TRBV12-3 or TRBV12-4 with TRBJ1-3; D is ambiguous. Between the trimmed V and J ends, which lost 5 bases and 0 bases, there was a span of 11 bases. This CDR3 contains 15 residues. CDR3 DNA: TGTGCCAGCAGTAATGGGTTTCTCTCTGGAAACACCATATATTTT. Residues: CASSNGFLSGNTIYF.

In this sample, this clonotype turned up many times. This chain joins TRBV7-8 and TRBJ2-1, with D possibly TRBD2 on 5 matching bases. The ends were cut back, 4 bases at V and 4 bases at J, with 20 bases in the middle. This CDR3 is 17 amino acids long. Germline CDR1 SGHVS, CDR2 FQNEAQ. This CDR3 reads CASSSRVASGKYNEQFF. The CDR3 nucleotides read TGTGCCAGCAGCTCCCGGGTAGCCAGCGGTAAATACAATGAGCAGTTCTTC.

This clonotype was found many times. Here the CDR3 reads CASSEALNTEAFF. CDR3 bases: TGCGCCAGCAGCGAGGCCCTGAACACTGAAGCTTTCTTT. The chain links TRBV5-1 to TRBJ1-1; D gene uncertain. CDR3 size: 13 residues. V lost 4 bases and J lost 0, with 7 bases in between. Germline V gene data show CDR1 as SGHRS and CDR2 as YFSETQ. The full variable domain, with the rest looked up from reference TRBV5-1 and TRBJ1-1, is KAGVTQTPRYLIKTRGQQVTLSCSPISGHRSVSWYQQTPGQGLQFLFEYFSETQRNKGNFPGRFSGRQFSNSRSEMNVSTLELGDSALYLCASSEALNTEAFFGQGTRLTVV.

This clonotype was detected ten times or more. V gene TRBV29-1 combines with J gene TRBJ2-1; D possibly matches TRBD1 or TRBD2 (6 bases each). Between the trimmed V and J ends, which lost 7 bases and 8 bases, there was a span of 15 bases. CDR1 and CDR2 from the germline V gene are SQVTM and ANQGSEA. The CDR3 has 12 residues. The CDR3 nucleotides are TGCAGCGATTCCCGGGGGCGGGATGAGCAGTTCTTC. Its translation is CSDSRGRDEQFF.